The entry that follows covers one TCR beta chain sequence. Its target is unknown. Only in-frame clones appear in the TCRdb table, and some are missing; sequencing was by immunoSEQ multiplex PCR. The sample consists of more than 13,000 clones, approximately 70% of them appearing once. Under the ViraFEST assay, PBMC were stimulated with viral peptide pools so that antigen-specific CD4+ T cells expanded. Sequencing was performed afterwards. Cultured cells yielded isolated CD4+ T cells after around 10 days. All participants had two doses of either the BNT162b2 or mRNA-1273 vaccine. Cultures of a few million PBMC per well contained about 10 IU/ml IL-2 plus 10 ug/ml peptides. Each culture had half its medium swapped for IL-2 medium on days 3 and 7. Per the germline V gene, CDR1 is SGHTS and CDR2 is YDEGEE. The CDR3 sequence is 15 residues long. V shed 0 bases, J shed 7 bases, and the junction held 6 bases outside the gene matches.

The data stem from a study of vaccination effects on CD4 cells after COVID-19. Study-wide results and limits: Late after vaccination, infection- and vaccine-induced clones showed marked clonal contraction.

This clonotype was sampled from a human donor who received a COVID-19 vaccine. Sequenced material: CD4+ T cells from PBMCs cultured with HCoV-NL63 spike peptides, taken after COVID-19 vaccination. V and J are TRBV5-8 and TRBJ2-5; TRBD1 matches 10 bases. The CDR3 nucleotides are TGTGCCAGCAGCTTGGTCGACAGGGGGCGCGGGACCCAGTACTTC. It codes for CASSLVDRGRGTQYF.